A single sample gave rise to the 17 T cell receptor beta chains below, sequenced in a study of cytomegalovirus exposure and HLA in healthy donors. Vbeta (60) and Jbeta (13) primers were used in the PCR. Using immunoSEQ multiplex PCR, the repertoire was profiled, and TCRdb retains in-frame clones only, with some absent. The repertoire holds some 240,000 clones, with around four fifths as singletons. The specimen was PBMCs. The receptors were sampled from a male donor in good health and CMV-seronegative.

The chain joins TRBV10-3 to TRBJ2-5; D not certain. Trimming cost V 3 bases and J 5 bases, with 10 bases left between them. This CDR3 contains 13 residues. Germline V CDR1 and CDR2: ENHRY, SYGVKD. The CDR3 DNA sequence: TGTGCCATCAGTGACCAGAACGTGGAGACCCAGTACTTC. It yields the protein CAISDQNVETQYF.

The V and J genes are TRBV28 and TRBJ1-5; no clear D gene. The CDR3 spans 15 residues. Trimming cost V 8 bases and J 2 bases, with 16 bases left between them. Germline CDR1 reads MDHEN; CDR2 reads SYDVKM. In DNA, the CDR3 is TGTGCCAGCCGCAATTTCAGAGCGGGCAATCAGCCCCAGCATTTT. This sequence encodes CASRNFRAGNQPQHF.

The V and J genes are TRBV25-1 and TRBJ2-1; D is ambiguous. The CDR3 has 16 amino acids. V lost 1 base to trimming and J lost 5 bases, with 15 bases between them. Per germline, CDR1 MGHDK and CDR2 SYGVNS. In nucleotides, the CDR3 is TGTGCCAGCAGTGAATCTGTGGAGCGCCGTCACAATGAGCAGTTCTTC. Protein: CASSESVERRHNEQFF. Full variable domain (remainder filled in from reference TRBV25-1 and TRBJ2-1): EADIYQTPRYLVIGTGKKITLECSQTMGHDKMYWYQQDPGMELHLIHYSYGVNSTEKGDLSSESTVSRIRTEHFPLTLESARPSHTSQYLCASSESVERRHNEQFFGPGTRLTVL.

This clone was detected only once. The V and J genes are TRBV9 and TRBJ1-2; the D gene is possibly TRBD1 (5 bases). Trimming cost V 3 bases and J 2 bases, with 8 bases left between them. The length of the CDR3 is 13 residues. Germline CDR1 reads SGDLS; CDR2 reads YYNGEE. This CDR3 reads CASSEQDNYGYTF. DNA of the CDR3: TGTGCCAGCAGCGAACAGGACAACTATGGCTACACCTTC.

CDR3 nucleotides: TGCACCAGCAGCCAAGATAGAACTAGCGCCTTTGGAGATACGCAGTATTTT. Translation gives CTSSQDRTSAFGDTQYF. The chain joins TRBV1 to TRBJ2-3; the D segment call TRBD2 is taken from the table without a DNA check. TRBV1 is labeled a pseudogene. The CDR3 extends over 17 amino acids.

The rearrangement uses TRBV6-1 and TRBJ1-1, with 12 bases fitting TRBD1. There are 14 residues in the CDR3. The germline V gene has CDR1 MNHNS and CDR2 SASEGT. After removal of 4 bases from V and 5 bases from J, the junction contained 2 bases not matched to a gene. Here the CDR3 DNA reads TGTGCCAGCAGTGGGGACAGGGGGCTGACTGAAGCTTTCTTT. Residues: CASSGDRGLTEAFF.

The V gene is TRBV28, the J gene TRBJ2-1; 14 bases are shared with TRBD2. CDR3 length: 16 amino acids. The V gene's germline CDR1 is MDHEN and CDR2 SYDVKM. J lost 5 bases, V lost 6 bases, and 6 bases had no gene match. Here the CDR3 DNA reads TGTGCCAGCAGAATCCGGGGACTAGCGGGAGACAATGAGCAGTTCTTC. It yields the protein CASRIRGLAGDNEQFF.

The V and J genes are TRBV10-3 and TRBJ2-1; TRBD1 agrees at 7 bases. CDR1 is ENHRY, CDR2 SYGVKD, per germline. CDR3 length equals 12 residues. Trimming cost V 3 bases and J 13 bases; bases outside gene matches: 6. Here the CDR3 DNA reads TGTGCCATCAGTGACCCGGGACAGCCCCAGTTCTTC. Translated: CAISDPGQPQFF.

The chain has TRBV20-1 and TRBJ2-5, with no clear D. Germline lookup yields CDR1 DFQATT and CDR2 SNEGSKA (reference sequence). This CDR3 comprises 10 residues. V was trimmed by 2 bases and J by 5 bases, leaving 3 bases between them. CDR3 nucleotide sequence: TGCAGTGCTAGAACTGAGACCCAGTACTTC. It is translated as CSARTETQYF.

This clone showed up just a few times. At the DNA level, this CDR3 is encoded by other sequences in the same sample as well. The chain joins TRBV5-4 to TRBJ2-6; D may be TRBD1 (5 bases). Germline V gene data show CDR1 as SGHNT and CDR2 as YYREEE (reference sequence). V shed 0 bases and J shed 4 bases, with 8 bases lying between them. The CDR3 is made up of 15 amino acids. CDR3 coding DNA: TGTGCCAGCAGCTTGGGACAGTCAGGGGCCAACGTCCTGACTTTC. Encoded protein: CASSLGQSGANVLTF.

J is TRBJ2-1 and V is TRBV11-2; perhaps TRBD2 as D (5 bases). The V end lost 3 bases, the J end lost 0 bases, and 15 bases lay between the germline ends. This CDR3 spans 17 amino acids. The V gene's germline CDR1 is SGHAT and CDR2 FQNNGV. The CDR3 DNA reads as TGTGCCAGCAGCTTCAACAGATGGAGGTTCTCCTACAATGAGCAGTTCTTC. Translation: CASSFNRWRFSYNEQFF.

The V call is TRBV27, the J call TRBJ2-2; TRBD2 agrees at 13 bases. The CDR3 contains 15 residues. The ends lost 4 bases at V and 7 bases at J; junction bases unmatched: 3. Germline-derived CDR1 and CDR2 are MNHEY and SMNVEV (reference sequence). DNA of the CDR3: TGTGCCAGCAGTTCCCGGACTAGCGGGAGCGGGGAGCTGTTTTTT. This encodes CASSSRTSGSGELFF.

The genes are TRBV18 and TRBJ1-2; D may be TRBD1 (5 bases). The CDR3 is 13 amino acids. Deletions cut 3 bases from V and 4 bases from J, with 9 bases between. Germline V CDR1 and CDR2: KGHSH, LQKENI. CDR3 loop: CASSPADTYGYTF. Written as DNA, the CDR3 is TGTGCCAGCTCACCCGCGGACACCTATGGCTACACCTTC. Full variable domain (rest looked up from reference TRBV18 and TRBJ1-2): NAGVMQNPRHLVRRRGQEARLRCSPMKGHSHVYWYRQLPEEGLKFMVYLQKENIIDESGMPKERFSAEFPKEGPSILRIQQVVRGDSAAYFCASSPADTYGYTFGSGTRLTVV.

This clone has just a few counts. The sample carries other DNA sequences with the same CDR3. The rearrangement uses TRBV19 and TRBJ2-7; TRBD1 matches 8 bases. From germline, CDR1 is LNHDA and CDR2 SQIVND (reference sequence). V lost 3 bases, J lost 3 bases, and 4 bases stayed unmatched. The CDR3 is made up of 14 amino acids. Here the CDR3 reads CASSITGGIYEQYF. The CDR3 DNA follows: TGTGCCAGTAGTATCACAGGGGGAATCTACGAGCAGTACTTC.

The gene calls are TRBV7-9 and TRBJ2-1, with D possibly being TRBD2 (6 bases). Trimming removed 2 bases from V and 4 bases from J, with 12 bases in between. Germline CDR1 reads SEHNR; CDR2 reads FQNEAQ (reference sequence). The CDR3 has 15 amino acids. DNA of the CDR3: TGTGCCAGCAGCTTAACACAGCGGGTATACAATGAGCAGTTCTTC. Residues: CASSLTQRVYNEQFF.

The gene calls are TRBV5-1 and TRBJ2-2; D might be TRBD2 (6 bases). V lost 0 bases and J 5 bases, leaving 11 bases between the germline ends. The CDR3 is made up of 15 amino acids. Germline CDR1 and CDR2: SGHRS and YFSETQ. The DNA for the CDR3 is TGCGCCAGCAGCTTGGTCCCCCGGGGGACCGGGGAGCTGTTTTTT. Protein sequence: CASSLVPRGTGELFF.

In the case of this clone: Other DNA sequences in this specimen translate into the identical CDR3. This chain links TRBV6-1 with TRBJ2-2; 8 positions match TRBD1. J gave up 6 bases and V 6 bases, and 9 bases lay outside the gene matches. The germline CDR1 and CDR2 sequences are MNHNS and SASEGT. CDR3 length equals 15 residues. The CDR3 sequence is CASRLTGGKAGELFF. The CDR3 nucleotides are TGTGCCAGCAGACTAACAGGGGGTAAGGCCGGGGAGCTGTTTTTT.